This T cell receptor beta chain came from a study of T cell responses to AZD1222 COVID-19 vaccine. Study results and caveats: There were vaccine-associated CD4 TCRs across spike, dominant at 160-218 and 743-854. It was only after the peak T cell response that any repertoires were sampled. Baseline serology detected seropositivity in only five to seven AZD1222 recipients.

This table comes from immunoSEQ multiplex PCR, and its TCRdb copy is limited to in-frame clones, with some not included. The table includes tens of thousands of clones, 75% to 90% detected once. On this clone: Its matching antigen is unknown.

The length of the CDR3 is 16 residues. CDR1 and CDR2 (germline): MGHDK, SYGVNS. With 2 bases removed from V and 0 bases from J, the gap between germline ends came to 10 bases. This clonotype was sampled from an adult in good health. The specimen comprised peripheral blood, sampled on day 0 of AZD1222 vaccination. V is TRBV25-1 and J is TRBJ1-4; no reliable D call. The CDR3 sequence is CASSERTVATNEKLFF. The CDR3 DNA reads TGTGCCAGCAGTGAAAGGACCGTCGCAACTAATGAAAAACTGTTTTTT. Full variable domain (remainder filled in from reference TRBV25-1 and TRBJ1-4): EADIYQTPRYLVIGTGKKITLECSQTMGHDKMYWYQQDPGMELHLIHYSYGVNSTEKGDLSSESTVSRIRTEHFPLTLESARPSHTSQYLCASSERTVATNEKLFFGSGTQLSVL.